The clone carrying this TCR beta chain was observed a handful of times. As handled by the study authors: Nucleated cell number was recorded as an estimate derived from reference gene primer amplification. Some clones are missing from TCRdb's copy, which holds only in-frame ones; the method was immunoSEQ multiplex PCR. The V and J calls and clone size were taken over from that table, and D and trimming were inferred from the DNA. The table has hundreds of thousands of clones, about 85% seen once; the top ten hold around 7.9%. The sample comes from a study of blood T cell repertoires in COVID-19. V dropped 2 bases and J dropped 4 bases, with 11 bases sitting between them. The CDR3 consists of 15 residues. Germline V gene data show CDR1 as MDHEN and CDR2 as SYDVKM.

Sequenced material: PBMCs or T cells enriched from blood (not recorded which). The TCR comes from a woman aged 60-75 years who had recovered from COVID-19. The chain is built from TRBV28 and TRBJ1-4, with D possibly matching TRBD1 (6 bases). In DNA, the CDR3 is TGTGCCAGCAGTTTAATGAGCAGGGGTAATGAAAAACTGTTTTTT. Protein product: CASSLMSRGNEKLFF.